Given below is one T cell receptor beta chain in context. Its antigen remains unidentified. Sequencing was performed with immunoSEQ multiplex PCR; in TCRdb, only in-frame clones are kept and a portion is missing. The sample has tens of thousands of clones; over 70% are singletons. The data were taken from a study of a mutant IDH1 vaccine in newly diagnosed glioma. Time point here: week 23, last vaccination. With topical imiquimod, each dose of the vaccine consisted of 300 ug of mutant IDH1 20-mer peptide. Trimming cost V 4 bases and J 1 base, with 17 bases left between them. Germline V gene data show CDR1 as SGDLS and CDR2 as YYNGEE. The CDR3 length is 16 residues.

This rearrangement joins TRBV9 to TRBJ1-1; D is unresolved. The clonotype was recovered from a man in his forties or fifties with glioma. Sequencing was performed on PBMCs, taken from a glioma patient whose treatment included an IDH1 peptide vaccine. The CDR3 is CASSTRSSVTNTEAFF. CDR3 nucleotide sequence: TGTGCCAGCAGCACTAGGTCGTCAGTCACGAACACTGAAGCTTTCTTT.